The sample holds many counts of the clone carrying this T cell receptor beta chain. Its antigen remains unidentified. Trimming left V 0 bases short and J 0 bases short, with 3 bases between. Germline V CDR1 and CDR2: LNHNV, YYDKDF (reference sequence). The CDR3 length is 13 residues. The data derive from a study of neurological immune-mediated disorders. With 10-nucleotide random UMIs included, cDNA was synthesized by 5'RACE. TCRdb re-called the 5' RACE reads with MiXCR, one entry per CDR3 protein. The sample lists fewer than 60,000 distinct CDR3 sequences, 10% seen once, with roughly 5% in the top ten. Regarding the study as a whole: Multiple sclerosis was found to have the least TCR clonal expansion, below healthy controls, and HTLV-1-associated myelopathy the most. Sharing of CDR3 amino acid sequences among expanded clones across subjects was absent, suggesting private repertoires in all groups.

The sample consisted of PBMCs. This receptor was taken from a man aged 70 or older with HTLV-1-associated myelopathy (HAM/TSP). The rearrangement links TRBV15 to TRBJ2-7; no clear D. As DNA, the CDR3 is TGTGCCACCAGCAGAGAGGTCTCCTACGAGCAGTACTTC. It translates to CATSREVSYEQYF.